Below, 20 T cell receptor beta chains from the same sample are listed, as sequenced in a study of molecular identifiers for immune sequencing clone quantification. TCRdb re-called the PCR reads through MiXCR, storing one row per CDR3 protein. Of 35,000 to 45,000 distinct CDR3 sequences listed, about 20% are singletons. Sequencing used naive CD8+ T cells from blood, with Jurkat cell RNA spiked in. Stated subset: FACS-sorted CD8+CD4-CCR7+CD45RA+ naive T cells. Receptors were obtained from a human donor in good health. Some libraries in this study had Jurkat cell RNA spiked in.

This clonotype was seen repeatedly, ten times or more. The CDR3 DNA reads TGTGCCAGCAGCCTATTGATTAGCGGGGGAGACACAGATACGCAGTATTTT. Translated, it gives CASSLLISGGDTDTQYF. The chain has TRBV7-2 and TRBJ2-3, with 9 bases matching TRBD2. CDR1 and CDR2 (germline): SGHTA, FQGNSA. The trim removed 5 bases at V and 2 bases at J, leaving 11 bases unmatched. CDR3 size: 17 residues. The full variable domain, completed using reference TRBV7-2 and TRBJ2-3, is GAGVSQSPSNKVTEKGKDVELRCDPISGHTALYWYRQSLGQGLEFLIYFQGNSAPDKSGLPSDRFSAERTGGSVSTLTIQRTQQEDSAVYLCASSLLISGGDTDTQYFGPGTRLTVL.

Comment on this clonotype: With a much larger clone just one base away, this may be a read error. The chain carries TRBV7-2 and TRBJ2-7; a possible D gene is TRBD1 (5 bases). The CDR3 length is 11 residues. Per the germline V gene, CDR1 is SGHTA and CDR2 is FQGNSA. Deletions cut 5 bases from V and 5 bases from J, with 7 bases between. Here the CDR3 DNA reads TGTGCCAGCAGCCCACAGGACGAGCAGTACTTC. Encoded protein: CASSPQDEQYF.

The sample holds many counts of this clonotype. V and J are TRBV20-1 and TRBJ1-2, with D perhaps TRBD1 (5 bases). Trimming cost V 5 bases and J 0 bases, with 13 bases left between them. Germline V lookup: CDR1 DFQATT, CDR2 SNEGSKA (reference sequence). The CDR3 is made up of 14 amino acids. The CDR3: CSAGPTEANYGYTF. CDR3 nucleotide sequence: TGCAGTGCTGGACCGACAGAAGCTAACTATGGCTACACCTTC.

This clonotype was counted many times. The chain has TRBV5-1 and TRBJ1-6; TRBD1 matches 10 bases. The germline V gene encodes CDR1 SGHRS and CDR2 YFSETQ. V shed 4 bases, J shed 7 bases, and the junction held 2 bases outside the gene matches. The CDR3 covers 14 residues. The CDR3, as DNA: TGCGCCAGCAGCGCGGACAGGGGGAATTCACCCCTCCACTTT. Encoded protein: CASSADRGNSPLHF.

This clonotype was seen repeatedly, ten times or more. The V and J genes are TRBV7-6 and TRBJ2-5; possibly TRBD1 or TRBD2 for D (5 bases each). The CDR3 spans 16 residues. V was shortened by 5 bases and J by 1 base, with 17 bases between the two germline ends. CDR1 and CDR2 (germline): SGHVS, FNYEAQ. In DNA form, the CDR3 reads TGTGCCAGCAGCCCCCTCGTGGGGGTTGGCCAAGAGACCCAGTACTTC. Protein: CASSPLVGVGQETQYF.

This clonotype was detected many times. The genes are TRBV29-1 and TRBJ2-3, with D unclear. With 1 base removed from V and 1 base from J, the gap between germline ends came to 12 bases. CDR1 SQVTM and CDR2 ANQGSEA come from the germline V gene. The CDR3 runs to 15 residues. The CDR3 DNA reads TGCAGCGTTGAAGTAGTAGCAGACCGCACAGATACGCAGTATTTT. Its protein product is CSVEVVADRTDTQYF.

The chain links TRBV7-6 to TRBJ2-1; perhaps TRBD2 as D (6 bases). This CDR3 is 19 amino acids long. The V end lost 1 base, the J end lost 7 bases, and 26 bases lay between the germline ends. Germline V gene sequence: CDR1 SGHVS, CDR2 FNYEAQ. CDR3 DNA sequence: TGTGCCAGCAGCTTAGGGCGGGCCTTTTCAGGTCTAGCGTTTAATGAGCAGTTCTTC. It is translated as CASSLGRAFSGLAFNEQFF.

This clonotype was seen repeatedly, ten times or more. The V gene is TRBV20-1, the J gene TRBJ2-7, with no clear D. The germline CDR1 and CDR2 sequences are DFQATT and SNEGSKA (reference sequence). Deletions cut 3 bases from V and 4 bases from J, with 22 bases between. The CDR3 runs 16 residues. DNA of the CDR3: TGCAGTGCTAGTCCCGCCGGGCCAGCGAAACTTTACGAGCAGTACTTC. Protein sequence: CSASPAGPAKLYEQYF.

This clonotype was seen ten or more times. The chain has TRBV7-2 and TRBJ2-7; possible D gene TRBD2, 6 bases. Germline V gives CDR1 SGHTA, CDR2 FQGNSA. The CDR3 spans 15 residues. V was trimmed by 2 bases and J by 2 bases, leaving 13 bases between them. The CDR3 spells CASSLMGTATYEQYF. Written as DNA, the CDR3 is TGTGCCAGCAGCTTAATGGGGACTGCAACCTACGAGCAGTACTTC. The variable domain in full, completed from reference TRBV7-2 and TRBJ2-7, reads GAGVSQSPSNKVTEKGKDVELRCDPISGHTALYWYRQSLGQGLEFLIYFQGNSAPDKSGLPSDRFSAERTGGSVSTLTIQRTQQEDSAVYLCASSLMGTATYEQYFGPGTRLTVT.

Of note for this clonotype: Its ends do not fully match the called genes, so a read error is possible. This sequence joins TRBV5-1 and TRBJ2-7; unclear D gene. Germline CDR1 is SGHRS and CDR2 is YFSETQ. The CDR3 runs 13 residues. The CDR3 nucleotides read TGCGCCAGCAGCTTGTCCTTCTCCTGCGAGCAGTACTTC. It is translated as CASSLSFSCEQYF.

Many counts were recorded for this clonotype. The V and J genes are TRBV5-4 and TRBJ1-1, with D maybe TRBD1 (5 bases). The V gene lost 10 bases and the J gene lost 0 bases, with 16 bases spanning the gap. CDR3 length: 14 amino acids. Germline V lookup: CDR1 SGHNT, CDR2 YYREEE (reference sequence). The chain's CDR3 is CAGSDTTMNTEAFF. The CDR3 DNA reads TGTGCCGGATCGGACACGACCATGAACACTGAAGCTTTCTTT.

This clonotype was picked up many times. The chain is built from TRBV4-1 and TRBJ2-3, with 7 nucleotides matching TRBD2. This CDR3 contains 16 residues. V lost 1 base to trimming and J lost 0 bases; unmatched junction nucleotides: 4. Looked up from germline, CDR1 is MGHRA and CDR2 is YSYEKL. CDR3 in amino acids: CASSQVLAESTDTQYF. The DNA for the CDR3 is TGCGCCAGCAGCCAAGTCCTAGCGGAGAGCACAGATACGCAGTATTTT.

Of note for this clonotype: A much larger clone sits a single nucleotide away, making a read error possible. The rearrangement joins TRBV20-1 to TRBJ2-3, with 8 bases lining up with TRBD2. There are 15 residues in the CDR3. V shed 8 bases and J 4 bases; nucleotides not matched to a gene: 14. From germline, CDR1 is DFQATT and CDR2 SNEGSKA (reference sequence). The CDR3 sequence is CSTPGTSSPADTQYF. The CDR3, as DNA: TGCAGTACTCCCGGGACTAGTAGTCCCGCAGATACGCAGTATTTT.

This clonotype is categorized as medium-sized (0.01 to 0.1%). The genes are TRBV5-6 and TRBJ2-7; D call uncertain. The CDR3 is 14 residues long. Germline V gives CDR1 SGHDT, CDR2 YYEEEE. Trimming left V 0 bases short and J 2 bases short, with 9 bases between. CDR3 residues: CASSLGAGTYEQYF. DNA of the CDR3: TGTGCCAGCAGCTTGGGAGCAGGTACCTACGAGCAGTACTTC.

The sample holds a few counts of this clonotype. This rearrangement joins TRBV11-2 to TRBJ2-7; D is unresolved. Trimming left V 2 bases short and J 6 bases short, with 2 bases between. The length of the CDR3 is 10 residues. The V gene's germline CDR1 is SGHAT and CDR2 FQNNGV. The CDR3 DNA is TGTGCCAGCAGCTTAACCGAGCAGTACTTC. Amino acids: CASSLTEQYF. The full variable domain, completed using reference TRBV11-2 and TRBJ2-7, is EAGVAQSPRYKIIEKRQSVAFWCNPISGHATLYWYQQILGQGPKLLIQFQNNGVVDDSQLPKDRFSAERLKGVDSTLKIQPAKLEDSAVYLCASSLTEQYFGPGTRLTVT.

This clonotype was found a few times. The rearrangement joins TRBV27 to TRBJ2-7; TRBD2 is a possible D gene (5 bases). CDR3 length equals 13 residues. With 0 bases removed from V and 2 bases from J, the gap between germline ends came to 5 bases. The germline V gene has CDR1 MNHEY and CDR2 SMNVEV (reference sequence). In DNA form, the CDR3 reads TGTGCCAGCAGTTTATCGGGAGCCTACGAGCAGTACTTC. Amino acids: CASSLSGAYEQYF.

This clonotype was recorded at least ten times. The V gene is TRBV7-2, the J gene TRBJ1-1, with 7 bases identical to TRBD1. J lost 2 bases, V lost 1 base, and 1 base had no gene match. The CDR3 sequence is 14 residues long. From germline, CDR1 is SGHTA and CDR2 FQGNSA. The DNA of the CDR3 is TGTGCCAGCAGCTTAGGACAGGGTAACACTGAAGCTTTCTTT. Protein sequence: CASSLGQGNTEAFF.

The table lists this clonotype with many counts. The rearrangement uses TRBV7-2 and TRBJ1-5; D not resolved. Trimming stripped 1 base from V and 0 bases from J, with 10 bases between. The germline V gene has CDR1 SGHTA and CDR2 FQGNSA. CDR3 size: 16 residues. CDR3 DNA: TGTGCCAGCAGCTTAGTAGTAGGATATAGCAATCAGCCCCAGCATTTT. Protein sequence: CASSLVVGYSNQPQHF.

The rearrangement uses TRBV7-9 and TRBJ1-1; D ambiguous. Per the germline V gene, CDR1 is SEHNR and CDR2 is FQNEAQ (reference sequence). V lost 3 bases and J 2 bases, leaving 13 bases between the germline ends. The CDR3 totals 15 residues. DNA for the CDR3: TGTGCCAGCAGCTTTGCGCTCGGGAGAAACACTGAAGCTTTCTTT. It codes for CASSFALGRNTEAFF. The complete variable domain, with remaining parts taken from reference TRBV7-9 and TRBJ1-1, reads DTGVSQNPRHKITKRGQNVTFRCDPISEHNRLYWYRQTLGQGPEFLTYFQNEAQLEKSRLLSDRFSAERPKGSFSTLEIQRTEQGDSAMYLCASSFALGRNTEAFFGQGTRLTVV.

This clonotype was found many times. This chain connects TRBV24-1 to TRBJ1-5; D not certain. CDR1 KGHDR and CDR2 SFDVKD come from the germline V gene. V lost 2 bases, J lost 9 bases, and 13 bases lay in between. CDR3 size: 14 residues. CDR3 DNA sequence: TGTGCCACCAGTGATTACCAGGTCCAATGGCCCCAGCATTTT. Residues: CATSDYQVQWPQHF.